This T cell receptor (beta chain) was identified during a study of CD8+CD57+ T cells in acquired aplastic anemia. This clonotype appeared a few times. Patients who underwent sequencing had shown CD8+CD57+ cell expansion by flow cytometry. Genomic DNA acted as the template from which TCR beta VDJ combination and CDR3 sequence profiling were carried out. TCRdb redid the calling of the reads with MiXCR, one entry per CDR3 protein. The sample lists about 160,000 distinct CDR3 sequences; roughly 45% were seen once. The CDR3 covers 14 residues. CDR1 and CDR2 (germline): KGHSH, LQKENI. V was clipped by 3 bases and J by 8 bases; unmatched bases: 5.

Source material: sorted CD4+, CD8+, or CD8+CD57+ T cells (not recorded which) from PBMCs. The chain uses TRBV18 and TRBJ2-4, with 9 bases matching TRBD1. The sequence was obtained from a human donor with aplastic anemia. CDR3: CASSPRQGDYIQYF. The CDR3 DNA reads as TGTGCCAGCTCACCTCGACAGGGGGACTACATTCAGTACTTC.